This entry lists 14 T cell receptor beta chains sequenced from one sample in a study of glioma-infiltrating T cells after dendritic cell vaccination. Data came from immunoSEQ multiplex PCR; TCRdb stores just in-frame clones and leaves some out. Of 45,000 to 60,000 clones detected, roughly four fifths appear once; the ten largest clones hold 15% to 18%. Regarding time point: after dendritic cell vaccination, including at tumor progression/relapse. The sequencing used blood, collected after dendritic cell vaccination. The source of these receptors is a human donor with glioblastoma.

The CDR3 coding sequence is TGTGCCATCAGTGCTAGTTCGAGCGGGGGGGCCTACGAGCAGTACTTC. Its translation is CAISASSSGGAYEQYF. The genes are TRBV10-3 and TRBJ2-7; 10 bases are a match to TRBD2. The V segment lost 4 bases and the J segment 2 bases; nucleotides outside the gene matches: 8. Looked up from germline, CDR1 is ENHRY and CDR2 is SYGVKD. The CDR3 covers 16 residues.

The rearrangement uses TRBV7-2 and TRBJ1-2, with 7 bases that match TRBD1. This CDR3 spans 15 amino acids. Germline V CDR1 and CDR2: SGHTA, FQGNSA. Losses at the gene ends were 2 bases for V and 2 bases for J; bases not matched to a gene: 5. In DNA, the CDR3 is TGTGCCAGCAGCTTATTAGGGACAGACAACTATGGCTACACCTTC. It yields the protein CASSLLGTDNYGYTF.

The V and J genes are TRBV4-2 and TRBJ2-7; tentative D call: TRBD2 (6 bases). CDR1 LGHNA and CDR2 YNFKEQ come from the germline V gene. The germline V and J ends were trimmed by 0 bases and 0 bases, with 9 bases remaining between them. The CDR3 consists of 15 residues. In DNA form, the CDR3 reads TGTGCCAGCAGCCAAGAGGGAGGAGACTCCTACGAGCAGTACTTC. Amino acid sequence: CASSQEGGDSYEQYF.

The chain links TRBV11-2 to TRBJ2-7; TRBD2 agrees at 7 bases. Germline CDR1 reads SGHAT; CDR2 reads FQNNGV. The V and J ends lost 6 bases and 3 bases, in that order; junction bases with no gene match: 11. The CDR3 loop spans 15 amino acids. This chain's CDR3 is CASRGGRGALYEQYF. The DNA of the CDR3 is TGTGCCAGCAGGGGGGGGAGAGGGGCCCTCTACGAGCAGTACTTC.

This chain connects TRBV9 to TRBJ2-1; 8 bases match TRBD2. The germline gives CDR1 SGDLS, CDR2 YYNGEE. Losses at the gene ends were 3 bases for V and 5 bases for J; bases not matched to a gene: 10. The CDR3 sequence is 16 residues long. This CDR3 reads CASSEASLAGHNEQFF. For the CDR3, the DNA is TGTGCCAGCAGCGAGGCTTCGCTAGCGGGTCACAATGAGCAGTTCTTC.

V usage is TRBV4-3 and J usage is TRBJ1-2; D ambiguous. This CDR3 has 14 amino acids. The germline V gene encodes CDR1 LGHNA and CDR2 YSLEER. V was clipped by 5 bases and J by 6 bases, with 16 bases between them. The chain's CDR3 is CASSEVAGKDGYTF. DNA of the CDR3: TGCGCCAGCAGCGAAGTTGCCGGGAAGGATGGCTACACCTTC.

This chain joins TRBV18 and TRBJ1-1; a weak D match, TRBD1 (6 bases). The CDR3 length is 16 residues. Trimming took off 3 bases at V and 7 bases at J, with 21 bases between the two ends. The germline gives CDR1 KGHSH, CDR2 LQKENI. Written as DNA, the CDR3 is TGTGCCAGCTCACCCGGTGTGTCGCTGGGGGCGGTTGAAGCTTTCTTT. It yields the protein CASSPGVSLGAVEAFF.

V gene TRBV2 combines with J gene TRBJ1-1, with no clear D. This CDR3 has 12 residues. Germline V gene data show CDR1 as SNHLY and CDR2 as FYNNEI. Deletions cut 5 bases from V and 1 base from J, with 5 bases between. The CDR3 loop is CASSPGNTEAFF. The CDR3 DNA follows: TGTGCCAGCAGTCCGGGGAACACTGAAGCTTTCTTT.

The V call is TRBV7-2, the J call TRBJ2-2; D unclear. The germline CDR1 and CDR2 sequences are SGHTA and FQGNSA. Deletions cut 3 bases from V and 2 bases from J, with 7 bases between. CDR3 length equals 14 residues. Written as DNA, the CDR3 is TGTGCCAGCAGCTTTACAGATAACACCGGGGAGCTGTTTTTT. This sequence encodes CASSFTDNTGELFF. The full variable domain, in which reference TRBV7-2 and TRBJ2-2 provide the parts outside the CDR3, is GAGVSQSPSNKVTEKGKDVELRCDPISGHTALYWYRQSLGQGLEFLIYFQGNSAPDKSGLPSDRFSAERTGGSVSTLTIQRTQQEDSAVYLCASSFTDNTGELFFGEGSRLTVL.

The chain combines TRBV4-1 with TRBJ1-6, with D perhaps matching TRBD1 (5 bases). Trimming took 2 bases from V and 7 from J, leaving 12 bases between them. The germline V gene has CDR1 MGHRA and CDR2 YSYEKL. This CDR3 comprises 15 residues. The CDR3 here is CASSQLTGGNSPLHF. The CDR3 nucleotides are TGCGCCAGCAGCCAACTGACTGGGGGGAATTCACCCCTCCACTTT.

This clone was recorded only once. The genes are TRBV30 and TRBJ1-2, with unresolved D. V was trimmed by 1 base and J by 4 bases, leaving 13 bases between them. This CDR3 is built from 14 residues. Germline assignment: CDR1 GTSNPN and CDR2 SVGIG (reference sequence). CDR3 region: CAWSGMELGYGYTF. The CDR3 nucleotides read TGTGCCTGGAGTGGTATGGAGCTGGGCTATGGCTACACCTTC. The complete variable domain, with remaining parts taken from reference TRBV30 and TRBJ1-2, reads SQTIHQWPATLVQPVGSPLSLECTVEGTSNPNLYWYRQAAGRGLQLLFYSVGIGQISSEVPQNLSASRPQDRQFILSSKKLLLSDSGFYLCAWSGMELGYGYTFGSGTRLTVV.

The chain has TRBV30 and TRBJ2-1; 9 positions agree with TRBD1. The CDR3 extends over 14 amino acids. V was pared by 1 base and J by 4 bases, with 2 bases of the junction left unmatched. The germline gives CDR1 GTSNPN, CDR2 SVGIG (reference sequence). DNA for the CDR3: TGTGCCTGGAGTGCGGGACAGGGATACAATGAGCAGTTCTTC. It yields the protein CAWSAGQGYNEQFF.

For the CDR3, the DNA is TGCGCCAGCAGCCAAGATCGTGGGGACATAAGCAATCAGCCCCAGCATTTT. Translation gives CASSQDRGDISNQPQHF. The chain has TRBV4-1 and TRBJ1-5; tentatively, D is TRBD1 (6 bases). V shed 0 bases and J shed 1 base, with 13 bases lying between them. The CDR3 has 17 residues. The germline V gene encodes CDR1 MGHRA and CDR2 YSYEKL.

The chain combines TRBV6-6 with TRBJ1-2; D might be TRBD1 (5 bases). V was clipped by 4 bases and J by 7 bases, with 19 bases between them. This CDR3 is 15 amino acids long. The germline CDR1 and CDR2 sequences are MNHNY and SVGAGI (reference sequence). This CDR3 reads CASSSLVGRAGGYTF. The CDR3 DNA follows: TGTGCCAGCAGTTCCCTCGTCGGCAGGGCCGGTGGCTACACCTTC.